A single sample is the source of the 13 T cell receptor beta chains below, sequenced in a study of T cells in Graves' hyperthyroidism and ophthalmopathy. Amplification of TCR beta CDR3 regions used RNA as the template. HTBI primers were the set used in a first-round RT-PCR of the TCR CDR3. In TCRdb, the multiplex PCR reads were re-called with MiXCR into one record per CDR3 protein. Found here are 95,000 to 100,000 distinct CDR3 sequences, just over 50% of them singletons; the top ten hold 27%. Input material: blood. All receptors come from a woman in her 40s with Graves' hyperthyroidism.

In its sample, this clonotype was seen once. One end of the junction does not line up with germline, which may come from a read error. The chain uses TRBV7-2 and TRBJ1-1; D is unclear. The germline gives CDR1 SGHTA, CDR2 FQGNSA. This CDR3 is built from 13 residues. CDR3 DNA: TGTGCCAGCAGCCAGAGCGGGAACTCTGAAGCTTTCTTT. Amino acids: CASSQSGNSEAFF.

The rearrangement uses TRBV2 and TRBJ2-3; tentative D call: TRBD1 (5 bases). Germline CDR1 reads SNHLY; CDR2 reads FYNNEI. CDR3 length equals 13 residues. V was shortened by 7 bases and J by 4 bases, with 12 bases between the two germline ends. Here the CDR3 reads CASKGFGADTQYF. DNA for the CDR3: TGTGCCAGCAAGGGGTTCGGCGCAGATACGCAGTATTTT. Full variable domain (outside the CDR3, taken from reference TRBV2 and TRBJ2-3): EPEVTQTPSHQVTQMGQEVILRCVPISNHLYFYWYRQILGQKVEFLVSFYNNEISEKSEIFDDQFSVERPDGSNFTLKIRSTKLEDSAMYFCASKGFGADTQYFGPGTRLTVL.

The genes are TRBV10-3 and TRBJ1-4; D not certain. CDR1 and CDR2 (germline): ENHRY, SYGVKD. This CDR3 region has 12 residues. The ends were cut back, 5 bases at V and 7 bases at J, with 8 bases in the middle. The CDR3 reads CAISFGVEKLFF. The CDR3, as DNA: TGTGCCATCAGTTTCGGGGTTGAAAAACTGTTTTTT.

This rearrangement joins TRBV12-3 or TRBV12-4 to TRBJ2-3; D remains ambiguous. The CDR3 totals 14 residues. The V and J ends lost 6 bases and 4 bases respectively, with 14 bases between them. The CDR3 nucleotides read TGTGCCAGCAGCGATTACCTTTTGGCAGATACGCAGTATTTT. Residues: CASSDYLLADTQYF.

This sequence joins TRBV6-5 and TRBJ2-5; perhaps D is TRBD1 or TRBD2 (6 bases each). V lost 4 bases, J lost 6 bases, and 15 bases lay in between. The germline V gene encodes CDR1 MNHEY and CDR2 SVGAGI. The CDR3 totals 14 residues. For the CDR3, the DNA is TGTGCCAGCAGTTGGGGTGGGGGCGGGAAGACCCAGTACTTC. Protein product: CASSWGGGGKTQYF.

The chain employs TRBV29-1 and TRBJ2-5, with 7 bases lining up with TRBD2. The germline CDR1 and CDR2 sequences are SQVTM and ANQGSEA. The V and J ends lost 4 bases and 6 bases, in that order; junction bases with no gene match: 5. This CDR3 spans 12 amino acids. The DNA for the CDR3 is TGCAGCGTTGGCGGGGGAGGGCAGACCCAGTACTTC. Encoded protein: CSVGGGGQTQYF.

This clonotype was found a few times. The rearrangement links TRBV10-3 to TRBJ2-5; D ambiguous. The CDR3 runs to 12 residues. Trimming shortened V by 0 bases and J by 5 bases, and 4 bases separated the two germline ends. The germline gives CDR1 ENHRY, CDR2 SYGVKD. CDR3 sequence reads: CAISESWETQYF. CDR3 bases: TGTGCCATCAGTGAGTCTTGGGAGACCCAGTACTTC.

This clonotype was found once. The chain recombines TRBV25-1 with TRBJ2-7; the match to TRBD2 covers 15 bases. The V gene's germline CDR1 is MGHDK and CDR2 SYGVNS. With V trimmed by 5 bases and J by 4 bases, 6 bases remained unmatched. The CDR3 is 16 amino acids. The DNA for the CDR3 is TGTGCCAGCAGTCCACCCGGACTAGCGGGAGGGTACGAGCAGTACTTC. Protein: CASSPPGLAGGYEQYF.

The chain links TRBV15 to TRBJ1-2, with D maybe TRBD1 (5 bases). This CDR3 spans 17 amino acids. Trimming cost V 4 bases and J 4 bases, with 22 bases left between them. From germline, CDR1 is LNHNV and CDR2 YYDKDF (reference sequence). CDR3: CATSTGTSDTGSYGYTF. The CDR3 DNA reads as TGTGCCACCAGCACCGGAACTTCGGACACGGGTTCCTATGGCTACACCTTC.

This chain uses TRBV9 with TRBJ2-5, with unresolved D. The V gene lost 0 bases and the J gene lost 5 bases, with 5 bases spanning the gap. The germline V gene has CDR1 SGDLS and CDR2 YYNGEE. The CDR3 sequence is 12 residues long. Here the CDR3 DNA reads TGTGCCAGCAGCGTAGTACAGGAGACCCAGTACTTC. The encoded protein is CASSVVQETQYF.

This clonotype has at least ten counts. The chain couples TRBV7-2 to TRBJ2-5; D is ambiguous. The germline CDR1 and CDR2 sequences are SGHTA and FQGNSA. Between the trimmed V and J ends, which lost 2 bases and 5 bases, there was a span of 6 bases. The CDR3 extends over 12 amino acids. The CDR3 DNA is TGTGCCAGCAGCTTATTGACGGAGACCCAGTACTTC. Its translation: CASSLLTETQYF.

The V call is TRBV2, the J call TRBJ1-4; the match to TRBD1 covers 7 bases. Losses at the gene ends were 8 bases for V and 8 bases for J; bases not matched to a gene: 11. Germline loops: CDR1 SNHLY, CDR2 FYNNEI. This CDR3 region has 14 residues. In DNA form, the CDR3 reads TGTGCCAGCTCACCTCTGGGCAGGGGGGAAAAACTGTTTTTT. This codes for CASSPLGRGEKLFF.

This clonotype was detected ten times or more. The chain is built from TRBV7-9 and TRBJ2-2; 10 positions agree with TRBD1. The CDR3 covers 16 residues. Trimming took 3 bases from V and 3 from J; bases not matched to a gene: 4. Germline CDR1 and CDR2: SEHNR and FQNEAQ (reference sequence). CDR3 coding DNA: TGTGCCAGCAGCTTCGGGGGACAGGGGTACACCGGGGAGCTGTTTTTT. This encodes CASSFGGQGYTGELFF.